This passage covers 6 T cell receptor beta chains from one sample sequenced in a study of T cell clonality in common variable immunodeficiency. Profiling relied on immunoSEQ multiplex PCR, and the TCRdb table lists in-frame clones only, not all of them. The sample shows tens of thousands of clones, none of them appearing just once. The material sequenced was peripheral blood mononuclear cells. Source of these receptors: a person aged 18 to 70 in good health.

This clone was counted between two and nine times. The observed sequence ends 3 residues before the CDR3 terminus, with the missing tail filled in from the germline J gene. Other DNA sequences in the sample encode the same CDR3. The chain links TRBV11-2 to TRBJ2-7; possible D gene TRBD2, 6 bases. CDR1 and CDR2 from the germline V gene are SGHAT and FQNNGV. The V and J ends lost 5 bases and 4 bases respectively, with 6 bases between them. The CDR3 loop spans 11 amino acids. The part of the CDR3 DNA that was read is TGTGCCAGCAGCGCGGGGTACGAG. Translating gives CASSAGYE. The whole CDR3 region reads CASSAGYEQYF.

This clone was seen at least ten times. The read ends 3 residues before the CDR3 terminus; that terminus is restored from the germline J gene. The V and J genes are TRBV2 and TRBJ1-5, with a tentative D call TRBD1 (5 bases). Germline lookup yields CDR1 SNHLY and CDR2 FYNNEI. The CDR3 length is 14 residues. Trimming removed 8 bases at V and 7 bases at J, with 18 bases between. The CDR3 reads CASGGSVGQQPQHF. The part of the CDR3 DNA that was read is TGTGCCAGCGGGGGGTCGGTTGGCCAACAGCCC.

This clone was counted ten times or more. The read terminates 3 residues before the CDR3 end, so the remaining end is supplied by the germline J gene. V gene TRBV6-1 combines with J gene TRBJ2-7, with 11 bases fitting TRBD2. Germline CDR1 reads MNHNS; CDR2 reads SASEGT. The CDR3 runs 15 residues. Losses at the gene ends were 6 bases for V and 3 bases for J; bases not matched to a gene: 7. The sequenced part of the CDR3 DNA is TGTGCCAGCAGGGAACCGGGACTAGCGGACTACGAG. This gives the protein CASREPGLADYE. The complete CDR3 protein is CASREPGLADYEQYF.

This clone was recorded many times. The CDR3 goes on 3 residues after the read ends, and that part is filled in from the germline J gene. The chain joins TRBV7-6 to TRBJ2-7; a possible D gene is TRBD1 (5 bases). The CDR3 loop spans 12 amino acids. Per the germline V gene, CDR1 is SGHVS and CDR2 is FNYEAQ. Trimming shortened V by 1 base and J by 4 bases, and 5 bases separated the two germline ends. The CDR3: CASSLGQYEQYF. Partial CDR3 DNA: TGTGCCAGCAGCTTAGGACAGTACGAG.

The table lists this clone with a few counts. The read comes to an end 3 residues before the CDR3 does, leaving the germline J gene to fill in the end. The chain is built from TRBV19 and TRBJ1-5; the D is unclear. V lost 3 bases and J lost 1, with 10 bases in between. The CDR3 loop spans 15 amino acids. CDR1 LNHDA and CDR2 SQIVND come from the germline V gene (reference sequence). Incomplete CDR3 DNA: TGTGCCAGTAGTATTATGGTCGGGAGCAATCAGCCC. This sequence encodes CASSIMVGSNQP. The entire CDR3 reads CASSIMVGSNQPQHF.

This clone was observed at least ten times. The read is 3 residues too short to cover the CDR3 end, so that end is filled in from the germline J gene. The chain uses TRBV10-3 and TRBJ1-1; 8 bases align to TRBD1. Germline V gives CDR1 ENHRY, CDR2 SYGVKD. This CDR3 spans 16 amino acids. The V gene end was trimmed by 3 bases and the J gene end by 1 base; junction bases not matched to a gene: 7. The CDR3 is CAISEGAGGANTEAFF. The CDR3 DNA, read in part, is TGTGCCATCAGTGAAGGTGCAGGGGGCGCGAACACTGAA.